The T cell receptor (beta chain) described here comes from a study of blood T cell repertoires in COVID-19. Whole-study context: Sites in the United States, Italy and Spain provided acute and convalescent COVID-19 samples.

Produced via immunoSEQ multiplex PCR; TCRdb's table is partial and in-frame only. The table includes some 310,000 clones, about 90% detected once. Looked up from germline, CDR1 is SGDLS and CDR2 is YYNGEE. J gave up 2 bases and V 3 bases, and 2 bases lay outside the gene matches. This CDR3 has 16 residues. This clonotype was obtained from a woman aged 40 to 49 with COVID-19, enrolled during active disease. Source material: peripheral blood. V usage is TRBV9 and J usage is TRBJ2-1; 13 bases are a match to TRBD2. The DNA of the CDR3 is TGTGCCAGCAGCGCCGGACTAGCGGGGGCCTACAATGAGCAGTTCTTC. Protein: CASSAGLAGAYNEQFF.